The 29 T cell receptor beta chains below come from one sample, sequenced in a study of beta chain features in type 1 diabetes. General study points: Patients with Type 1 diabetes showed moderately but significantly shorter TCRB CDR3s in all four CD4+ subsets.

Their antigens remain unidentified. The authors reverse transcribed all of the isolated RNA, so sequencing captured expressed TCRB transcripts. Sequencing used immunoSEQ multiplex PCR; TCRdb keeps in-frame clones, though not all of them. This sample yields about 230,000 clones, of which 16% are seen a single time; 0.08% to 0.095% belongs to the top ten. The sample taken for sequencing was naive CD4+ T cells from blood. The receptor set was obtained from a man under 40 with type 1 diabetes.

The chain uses TRBV6-5 and TRBJ1-2; 7 positions agree with TRBD1. Germline V CDR1 and CDR2: MNHEY, SVGAGI. V dropped 2 bases and J dropped 7; count of bases not matched to a gene: 4. CDR3 length: 13 amino acids. CDR3 in amino acids: CASSYRTGGGYTF. The DNA of the CDR3 is TGTGCCAGCAGTTACCGGACAGGAGGTGGCTACACCTTC.

This clone was observed a few times. V gene TRBV5-1 combines with J gene TRBJ2-3, with D perhaps assigned TRBD1 or TRBD2 (6 bases each). CDR3 length equals 14 residues. Germline V gives CDR1 SGHRS, CDR2 YFSETQ. Trimming shortened V by 2 bases and J by 3 bases, and 10 bases separated the two germline ends. The CDR3 here is CASSFTGRTDTQYF. The CDR3 DNA is TGCGCCAGCAGCTTCACAGGGAGGACAGATACGCAGTATTTT.

The V call is TRBV29-1, the J call TRBJ2-3, with TRBD2 identical over 7 bases. The CDR3 sequence is 13 residues long. CDR1 and CDR2 (germline): SQVTM, ANQGSEA. The V and J ends lost 8 bases and 0 bases, in that order; junction bases with no gene match: 5. The CDR3 sequence is CSHWEGSTDTQYF. The CDR3 DNA reads as TGCAGCCATTGGGAGGGGAGCACAGATACGCAGTATTTT.

The chain combines TRBV30 with TRBJ2-5; tentatively, D is TRBD2 (6 bases). CDR3 length equals 14 residues. Germline CDR1 is GTSNPN and CDR2 is SVGIG (reference sequence). Trimming pared 0 bases from V and 4 bases from J, leaving 12 bases between. CDR3 nucleotides: TGTGCCTGGAGTGTACGGGGGATTTTAGAGACCCAGTACTTC. Translating gives CAWSVRGILETQYF.

This clone turned up a few times. V usage is TRBV29-1 and J usage is TRBJ2-3; 8 bases are shared with TRBD1. CDR3 length: 14 amino acids. Germline V gene sequence: CDR1 SQVTM, CDR2 ANQGSEA. With V trimmed by 6 bases and J by 3 bases, 8 bases remained unmatched. The CDR3 here is CSVERDRRTDTQYF. Here the CDR3 DNA reads TGCAGCGTCGAGAGGGACAGGAGAACAGATACGCAGTATTTT.

The chain joins TRBV7-6 to TRBJ1-4; D is unresolved. This CDR3 is 14 amino acids long. V lost 1 base and J lost 6, with 9 bases in between. CDR1 SGHVS and CDR2 FNYEAQ come from the germline V gene. CDR3 in DNA: TGTGCCAGCAGCTTAGAGGACTTCGATGAAAAACTGTTTTTT. This encodes CASSLEDFDEKLFF.

V gene TRBV10-3 combines with J gene TRBJ2-3; 7 nucleotides align to TRBD2. Germline V CDR1 and CDR2: ENHRY, SYGVKD. V dropped 3 bases and J dropped 1; count of bases not matched to a gene: 1. This CDR3 is 14 amino acids long. CDR3 nucleotides: TGTGCCATCAGTGATCTAGCGGGCACAGATACGCAGTATTTT. The encoded protein is CAISDLAGTDTQYF.

V gene TRBV7-2 combines with J gene TRBJ2-4, with a possible D match to TRBD1 (5 bases). The CDR3 covers 14 residues. The V gene's germline CDR1 is SGHTA and CDR2 FQGNSA. Between the trimmed V and J ends, which lost 3 bases and 9 bases, there was a span of 15 bases. Written as DNA, the CDR3 is TGTGCCAGCAGCTTTGGGCAGGGTGTCAGCATTCAGTACTTC. Its protein product is CASSFGQGVSIQYF.

The sample holds a few counts of this clone. The chain carries TRBV7-8 and TRBJ2-7; D remains ambiguous. The V end was cut by 2 bases, the J end by 6 bases, with 14 bases between. Germline CDR1 is SGHVS and CDR2 is FQNEAQ. The CDR3 is made up of 14 amino acids. The CDR3 DNA reads TGTGCCAGCAGCTTACTCGTACGGTTGGGCGAGCAGTACTTC. Its translation: CASSLLVRLGEQYF. The entire variable domain, with the rest obtained from reference TRBV7-8 and TRBJ2-7, is as follows: GAGVSQSPRYKVAKRGQDVALRCDPISGHVSLFWYQQALGQGPEFLTYFQNEAQLDKSGLPSDRFFAERPEGSVSTLKIQRTQQEDSAVYLCASSLLVRLGEQYFGPGTRLTVT.

This clone was observed a handful of times. The chain links TRBV29-1 to TRBJ1-1, with D tentatively TRBD1 (6 bases). This CDR3 is 13 amino acids long. V gave up 5 bases and J gave up 1 base, with 11 bases separating them. Germline CDR1 is SQVTM and CDR2 is ANQGSEA. The CDR3 region is CSVLGQRNTEAFF. In nucleotides, the CDR3 is TGCAGCGTTTTAGGACAGCGGAACACTGAAGCTTTCTTT. Variable domain in full (rest from reference TRBV29-1 and TRBJ1-1): SAVISQKPSRDICQRGTSLTIQCQVDSQVTMMFWYRQQPGQSLTLIATANQGSEATYESGFVIDKFPISRPNLTFSTLTVSNMSPEDSSIYLCSVLGQRNTEAFFGQGTRLTVV.

On this clone itself: The sample holds other DNA sequences that translate to the same CDR3. The CDR3 DNA reads TGTGCCAGCAGCCCCTCACCCTACGAGCAGTACTTC. Translated: CASSPSPYEQYF. The chain is built from TRBV9 and TRBJ2-7; D remains unclear. V lost 4 bases to trimming and J lost 2 bases, with 7 bases between them. The CDR3 has 12 amino acids. Looked up from germline, CDR1 is SGDLS and CDR2 is YYNGEE. The variable domain in full, completed from reference TRBV9 and TRBJ2-7, reads DSGVTQTPKHLITATGQRVTLRCSPRSGDLSVYWYQQSLDQGLQFLIQYYNGEERAKGNILERFSAQQFPDLHSELNLSSLELGDSALYFCASSPSPYEQYFGPGTRLTVT.

This clone was picked up a small number of times. This chain connects TRBV30 to TRBJ2-3; 12 bases match TRBD2. V gave up 3 bases and J gave up 4 bases; unmatched junction bases: 5. CDR3 size: 15 residues. CDR1 GTSNPN and CDR2 SVGIG come from the germline V gene (reference sequence). The CDR3 loop reads CAWSLLAGGSDTQYF. For the CDR3, the DNA is TGTGCCTGGAGCCTACTAGCGGGAGGATCAGATACGCAGTATTTT.

The CDR3 region is CSVGGGADYGYTF. CDR3 bases: TGCAGCGTTGGTGGAGGGGCGGACTATGGCTACACCTTC. The gene calls are TRBV29-1 and TRBJ1-2; the D gene is possibly TRBD1 (5 bases). The V gene lost 4 bases and the J gene lost 3 bases, with 12 bases spanning the gap. In germline, CDR1 is SQVTM, CDR2 ANQGSEA. The CDR3 has 13 residues.

This clone was counted a few times. The genes are TRBV29-1 and TRBJ2-2; perhaps TRBD2 as D (7 bases). Trimming stripped 3 bases from V and 4 bases from J, with 12 bases between. The CDR3 covers 14 residues. CDR1 SQVTM and CDR2 ANQGSEA come from the germline V gene. CDR3 bases: TGCAGCGTTGAGGGGGGGCGTAGCACCGGGGAGCTGTTTTTT. Its translation: CSVEGGRSTGELFF.

The chain joins TRBV4-2 to TRBJ2-5, with TRBD1 matching 7 bases. Germline assignment: CDR1 LGHNA and CDR2 YNFKEQ. This CDR3 has 14 residues. The junction had 4 bases not matched to a gene; V was cut back by 5 bases and J by 1 base. This CDR3 is CASSFDRAQETQYF. The CDR3, as DNA: TGTGCCAGCAGCTTCGACAGGGCCCAAGAGACCCAGTACTTC.

This clone showed up just a few times. This chain uses TRBV5-1 with TRBJ2-1; D remains unclear. V lost 4 bases, J lost 5 bases, and 7 bases lay in between. Germline V gene lookup returns CDR1 SGHRS and CDR2 YFSETQ. The CDR3 sequence is 12 residues long. CDR3 DNA sequence: TGCGCCAGCAGCACTGCGGACAATGAGCAGTTCTTC. Translation: CASSTADNEQFF.

This clone has more than one count but fewer than ten. The genes are TRBV27 and TRBJ2-7; D possibly matches TRBD1 or TRBD2 (5 bases each). CDR3 length equals 13 residues. Trimming cost V 5 bases and J 3 bases, with 11 bases left between them. Germline loops: CDR1 MNHEY, CDR2 SMNVEV (reference sequence). CDR3 region: CASSRNGGYEQYF. CDR3 in DNA: TGTGCCAGCAGTCGTAATGGGGGCTACGAGCAGTACTTC.

This clone has just a few counts. This chain connects TRBV29-1 to TRBJ2-1; D ambiguous. This CDR3 is 16 amino acids long. Trimming removed 0 bases at V and 8 bases at J, with 20 bases between. CDR1 SQVTM and CDR2 ANQGSEA come from the germline V gene. The CDR3: CSVEEATGLVLYEQFF. The CDR3 DNA reads TGCAGCGTTGAAGAGGCTACGGGCCTGGTTCTATATGAGCAGTTCTTC.

This chain links TRBV25-1 with TRBJ2-5; D remains ambiguous. This CDR3 spans 14 amino acids. Germline assignment: CDR1 MGHDK and CDR2 SYGVNS. V lost 3 bases, J lost 5 bases, and 13 bases lay in between. This CDR3 is CASSDDGPTETQYF. Written as DNA, the CDR3 is TGTGCCAGCAGTGACGATGGACCGACGGAGACCCAGTACTTC.

The rearrangement links TRBV30 to TRBJ1-1; D is unresolved. Trimming shortened V by 5 bases and J by 1 base, and 14 bases separated the two germline ends. CDR1 GTSNPN and CDR2 SVGIG come from the germline V gene (reference sequence). The CDR3 consists of 14 residues. As DNA, the CDR3 is TGTGCCTGGGCCGAGTGGGTACGGAACACTGAAGCTTTCTTT. Amino acid sequence: CAWAEWVRNTEAFF.

The chain couples TRBV7-9 to TRBJ1-4; D is perhaps TRBD1 (6 bases). The V and J ends lost 7 bases and 6 bases respectively, with 15 bases between them. CDR1 SEHNR and CDR2 FQNEAQ come from the germline V gene (reference sequence). The CDR3 runs 14 residues. CDR3 amino acids: CASMPGGADEKLFF. CDR3 bases: TGTGCCAGCATGCCCGGGGGGGCCGATGAAAAACTGTTTTTT. Filled out from reference TRBV7-9 and TRBJ1-4, the complete variable domain reads DTGVSQNPRHKITKRGQNVTFRCDPISEHNRLYWYRQTLGQGPEFLTYFQNEAQLEKSRLLSDRFSAERPKGSFSTLEIQRTEQGDSAMYLCASMPGGADEKLFFGSGTQLSVL.

This clone was detected a few times. The DNA of the CDR3 is TGCAGCGTGACCGCGGCTAGCGGGAGCAATGAGCAGTTCTTC. Protein sequence: CSVTAASGSNEQFF. This chain connects TRBV29-1 to TRBJ2-1, with 10 bases aligning to TRBD2. Germline CDR1 is SQVTM and CDR2 is ANQGSEA. CDR3 length: 14 amino acids. The junction had 8 bases not matched to a gene; V was cut back by 6 bases and J by 6 bases.

The sample holds a few counts of this clone. This chain uses TRBV9 with TRBJ1-4, with D possibly TRBD1 on 5 matching bases. The CDR3 length is 14 residues. Between the trimmed V and J ends, which lost 3 bases and 6 bases, there was a span of 12 bases. The germline gives CDR1 SGDLS, CDR2 YYNGEE. The CDR3 DNA is TGTGCCAGCAGCGAGGGGAGGTTGGATGAAAAACTGTTTTTT. This gives the protein CASSEGRLDEKLFF.

The gene calls are TRBV5-1 and TRBJ2-5; TRBD1 aligns across 7 bases. The CDR3 spans 15 residues. J was trimmed by 1 base and V by 7 bases; bases with no gene match: 10. The germline CDR1 and CDR2 sequences are SGHRS and YFSETQ. The CDR3 region has the DNA TGCGCCAGCCCGGCGACAGGGAATGGCCAAGAGACCCAGTACTTC. Translation gives CASPATGNGQETQYF.

V and J are TRBV18 and TRBJ2-3; tentative D call: TRBD1 (6 bases). The CDR3 contains 13 residues. Germline CDR1 KGHSH, CDR2 LQKENI. V dropped 4 bases and J dropped 2 bases, with 7 bases sitting between them. The CDR3 DNA follows: TGTGCCAGCTCACAGGGGGACACAGATACGCAGTATTTT. Its translation: CASSQGDTDTQYF.

This clone was observed a few times. V usage is TRBV30 and J usage is TRBJ1-2; D is undetermined. Trimming removed 2 bases from V and 7 bases from J, with 5 bases in between. The CDR3 is 10 residues long. Germline V lookup: CDR1 GTSNPN, CDR2 SVGIG (reference sequence). Here the CDR3 reads CAWSSPGYTF. CDR3 in DNA: TGTGCCTGGAGTAGTCCTGGCTACACCTTC.

The genes are TRBV7-9 and TRBJ2-5, with D hard to call. CDR3 size: 12 residues. V was cut by 5 bases and J by 5 bases, with 9 bases left in between. Germline V CDR1 and CDR2: SEHNR, FQNEAQ (reference sequence). CDR3 region: CASSALGETQYF. The CDR3 DNA follows: TGTGCCAGCAGCGCCTTGGGGGAGACCCAGTACTTC.

This clone was observed a few times. Other DNA sequences in the sample encode the same CDR3. The gene calls are TRBV25-1 and TRBJ2-3; possibly TRBD2 for D (5 bases). The V gene's germline CDR1 is MGHDK and CDR2 SYGVNS. The CDR3 loop spans 13 amino acids. Trimming cost V 3 bases and J 3 bases, with 7 bases left between them. The CDR3 is CASSEGGTDTQYF. The DNA of the CDR3 is TGTGCCAGCAGTGAGGGCGGGACAGATACGCAGTATTTT.

The V and J genes are TRBV28 and TRBJ2-7, with D tentatively TRBD1 (8 bases). V gave up 3 bases and J gave up 5 bases, with 14 bases separating them. CDR1 is MDHEN and CDR2 is SYDVKM in the germline V gene. The CDR3 runs to 14 residues. CDR3 residues: CASSLWTGRDEQYF. The CDR3 DNA sequence: TGTGCCAGCAGTTTGTGGACAGGGAGGGACGAGCAGTACTTC.